Below are 21 T cell receptor beta chains sequenced from a single sample in a study of molecular identifiers for immune sequencing clone quantification listed by TCRdb under 2018. Library construction relied on PCR. Data came from a NextSeq 500. The public reads were reanalyzed by TCRdb: fastp trimming at Q25, MiXCR alignment, in-frame beta chains only. All rows with the same CDR3 protein become a single entry with the most common DNA and genes. The sample table contains 460,000 or so distinct CDR3 sequences; only one count was recorded for 25% of them. Around 0.78% of the sample goes to the ten largest clones. Sequenced material: naive CD8+ T cells from blood, with Jurkat cell RNA spiked in. What this sample's cell subset or site label stands for: FACS-sorted CD8+CD4-CCR7+CD45RA+ naive T cells. All receptors derive from a human donor in good health. Some libraries in this study had Jurkat cell RNA spiked in.

V gene TRBV11-2 combines with J gene TRBJ2-5; D ambiguous. Germline CDR1 SGHAT, CDR2 FQNNGV. There are 15 residues in the CDR3. Trimming shortened V by 4 bases and J by 2 bases, and 14 bases separated the two germline ends. The CDR3 spells CASSSRSEPQETQYF. The CDR3 DNA is TGTGCCAGCAGCTCCAGGTCGGAGCCACAAGAGACCCAGTACTTC.

CDR3 sequence reads: CATSDPLEVPTHNEQFF. CDR3 nucleotide sequence: TGTGCCACCAGTGATCCCCTGGAGGTACCCACACACAATGAGCAGTTCTTC. The chain combines TRBV24-1 with TRBJ2-1; perhaps TRBD2 as D (5 bases). CDR1 and CDR2 (germline): KGHDR, SFDVKD. This CDR3 has 17 amino acids. Trimming took 3 bases from V and 5 from J, leaving 19 bases between them.

On this clonotype itself: At one of its ends the junction is not consistent with the germline gene, which may arise from a read error. This chain connects TRBV5-3 to TRBJ2-1; no firm D call. TRBV5-3 is an open reading frame whose function is uncertain. This CDR3 contains 14 residues. In DNA form, the CDR3 reads TGTGCCAGCAGCTTCCAACACGATTCATCGGAGCAGTTCTTC. Its translation is CASSFQHDSSEQFF.

This clonotype was observed a few times. V and J are TRBV27 and TRBJ2-1; D is uncertain. The V end lost 3 bases, the J end lost 4 bases, and 16 bases lay between the germline ends. Germline assignment: CDR1 MNHEY and CDR2 SMNVEV (reference sequence). The CDR3 consists of 16 residues. The CDR3 DNA reads TGTGCCAGCAGTTTTCCATCCCCCGGCGGATACAATGAGCAGTTCTTC. This encodes CASSFPSPGGYNEQFF.

This clonotype was seen at least ten times. The J gene is TRBJ2-5, the V gene TRBV14, with a tentative D call TRBD1 (6 bases). The CDR3 is made up of 15 amino acids. Between the trimmed V and J ends, which lost 4 bases and 2 bases, there was a span of 14 bases. In germline, CDR1 is SGHDN, CDR2 FVKESK. CDR3 region: CASSPWTVEQETQYF. The CDR3 coding sequence is TGTGCCAGCAGCCCGTGGACAGTCGAACAAGAGACCCAGTACTTC.

V usage is TRBV7-9 and J usage is TRBJ1-1; no clear D. This CDR3 comprises 15 residues. Germline assignment: CDR1 SEHNR and CDR2 FQNEAQ (reference sequence). V was trimmed by 5 bases and J by 3 bases, leaving 16 bases between them. CDR3 sequence: CASSTMTEIYTEAFF. CDR3 nucleotides: TGTGCCAGCAGCACCATGACCGAAATATACACTGAAGCTTTCTTT.

This clonotype has just a few counts. J is TRBJ2-1 and V is TRBV25-1; 9 bases agree with TRBD2. V trimming: 5 bases; J trimming: 0 bases; junction bases outside the gene matches: 14. Per the germline V gene, CDR1 is MGHDK and CDR2 is SYGVNS. The CDR3 has 19 amino acids. The CDR3 DNA is TGTGCCAGCAGTCTTGTGGTGCTAGCGGGGACGAGCTCCTACAATGAGCAGTTCTTC. Translated: CASSLVVLAGTSSYNEQFF.

This clonotype was observed a handful of times. The chain recombines TRBV20-1 with TRBJ2-3; 11 bases agree with TRBD2. Trimming removed 4 bases from V and 0 bases from J; junction bases left unmatched: 3. Germline assignment: CDR1 DFQATT and CDR2 SNEGSKA (reference sequence). The CDR3 sequence is 15 residues long. DNA for the CDR3: TGCAGTGCTATTAGCGGGGGGGAGAGCACAGATACGCAGTATTTT. Protein: CSAISGGESTDTQYF.

About this clonotype itself: This may arise from a read error, as a much more abundant clone is one base away. This rearrangement joins TRBV4-3 to TRBJ2-7; no clear D. Germline CDR1 LGHNA, CDR2 YSLEER. CDR3 size: 14 residues. Trimming left V 1 base short and J 5 bases short, with 12 bases between. This CDR3 reads CASSQGVSPHEQYF. DNA for the CDR3: TGCGCCAGCAGCCAAGGAGTAAGCCCCCACGAGCAGTACTTC.

This clonotype was seen more than once but under ten times. The rearrangement uses TRBV10-2 and TRBJ2-3; D may match TRBD1 or TRBD2 (5 bases each). Germline V CDR1 and CDR2: WSHSY, SAAADI. This CDR3 is built from 13 residues. Trimming shortened V by 8 bases and J by 1 base, and 10 bases separated the two germline ends. This chain's CDR3 is CASHGAGTDTQYF. The DNA for the CDR3 is TGCGCCAGCCACGGGGCGGGCACAGATACGCAGTATTTT.

This clonotype was observed a few times. The rearrangement links TRBV7-9 to TRBJ2-1; TRBD2 matches at 7 bases. The germline CDR1 and CDR2 sequences are SEHNR and FQNEAQ (reference sequence). The V segment lost 5 bases and the J segment 6 bases; nucleotides outside the gene matches: 7. This CDR3 is 14 amino acids long. The CDR3 here is CASSPGLPFNEQFF. The CDR3 nucleotides read TGTGCCAGCAGCCCGGGACTACCATTCAATGAGCAGTTCTTC.

The CDR3 DNA follows: TGTGCCCGCACGGCGGGGGGGGGGCCCGGAGATACGCAGTATTTT. Translated, it gives CARTAGGGPGDTQYF. V and J are TRBV5-6 and TRBJ2-3; 9 bases align to TRBD2. Germline lookup yields CDR1 SGHDT and CDR2 YYEEEE. CDR3 size: 15 residues. Trimming cost V 10 bases and J 5 bases; bases outside gene matches: 14. The complete variable domain, with remaining parts taken from reference TRBV5-6 and TRBJ2-3, reads DAGVTQSPTHLIKTRGQQVTLRCSPKSGHDTVSWYQQALGQGPQFIFQYYEEEERQRGNFPDRFSGHQFPNYSSELNVNALLLGDSALYLCARTAGGGPGDTQYFGPGTRLTVL.

V gene TRBV4-3 combines with J gene TRBJ2-7; D uncertain. CDR3 length: 15 residues. Germline assignment: CDR1 LGHNA and CDR2 YSLEER. Trimming stripped 0 bases from V and 3 bases from J, with 12 bases between. The CDR3 nucleotides read TGCGCCAGCAGCCAAGATCTGGGAAGGGACTACGAGCAGTACTTC. This codes for CASSQDLGRDYEQYF.

On this clonotype itself: A much larger clone lies one base from this, so it may be a read error. The chain has TRBV7-9 and TRBJ2-2; 9 bases fit TRBD1. The length of the CDR3 is 16 residues. The junction had 4 bases not matched to a gene; V was cut back by 4 bases and J by 1 base. Germline-derived CDR1 and CDR2 are SEHNR and FQNEAQ (reference sequence). CDR3 residues: CASSSRTGENTGELFF. DNA for the CDR3: TGTGCCAGCAGCTCTCGGACAGGGGAGAACACCGGGGAGCTGTTTTTT.

The genes are TRBV12-3 or TRBV12-4 and TRBJ2-5; 10 nucleotides agree with TRBD2. The CDR3 runs 14 residues. Trimming cost V 5 bases and J 7 bases; bases outside gene matches: 7. This chain's CDR3 is CASSKPGLATTQYF. CDR3 DNA: TGTGCCAGCAGTAAACCGGGACTAGCGACGACCCAGTACTTC.

The chain carries TRBV20-1 and TRBJ2-1; 13 bases fit TRBD2. Germline trimming cut 3 bases from V and 5 bases from J; bases unmatched to any gene: 7. CDR1 and CDR2 from the germline V gene are DFQATT and SNEGSKA (reference sequence). The CDR3 totals 16 residues. The CDR3 nucleotides are TGCAGTGCTAGCGGACTTACTAGCGGGGGGGACAATGAGCAGTTCTTC. Its protein is CSASGLTSGGDNEQFF.

The rearrangement uses TRBV7-6 and TRBJ2-6; D may be TRBD1 (5 bases). The V end lost 1 base, the J end lost 0 bases, and 7 bases lay between the germline ends. This CDR3 spans 16 amino acids. Per the germline V gene, CDR1 is SGHVS and CDR2 is FNYEAQ. CDR3 coding DNA: TGTGCCAGCAGCTTAGAGACAGCCTCTGGGGCCAACGTCCTGACTTTC. The encoded protein is CASSLETASGANVLTF.

The sample holds a few counts of this clonotype. This rearrangement joins TRBV9 to TRBJ2-3, with 16 bases identical to TRBD2. Losses at the gene ends were 4 bases for V and 4 bases for J; bases not matched to a gene: 12. The CDR3 length is 19 residues. Germline CDR1 reads SGDLS; CDR2 reads YYNGEE. The CDR3 protein is CASSSDPGTSGGASDTQYF. In DNA form, the CDR3 reads TGTGCCAGCAGCTCAGACCCCGGGACTAGCGGGGGGGCTTCAGATACGCAGTATTTT.

V gene TRBV12-5 combines with J gene TRBJ1-5, with unresolved D. CDR1 LGHNT and CDR2 FRNRAP come from the germline V gene. This CDR3 has 14 residues. Trimming took off 1 base at V and 3 bases at J, with 7 bases between the two ends. CDR3 sequence: CASGLGSFNQPQHF. CDR3 coding DNA: TGTGCTAGTGGTTTGGGTTCATTCAATCAGCCCCAGCATTTT.

The table lists this clonotype with many counts. V and J are TRBV28 and TRBJ2-3; 8 positions match TRBD2. The CDR3 totals 17 residues. With V trimmed by 7 bases and J by 7 bases, 19 bases remained unmatched. Germline lookup yields CDR1 MDHEN and CDR2 SYDVKM. CDR3 region: CASTLPGDLAGRNTQYF. In DNA, the CDR3 is TGTGCCAGCACTCTGCCTGGGGACCTAGCGGGTAGGAATACGCAGTATTTT.

This clonotype has more than one count but fewer than ten. J is TRBJ1-1 and V is TRBV27, with D maybe TRBD1 (6 bases). V gave up 6 bases and J gave up 4 bases, with 12 bases separating them. CDR1 and CDR2 (germline): MNHEY, SMNVEV (reference sequence). The CDR3 has 13 residues. CDR3 in DNA: TGTGCCAGCAGACCAGGGGTGAGCACTGAAGCTTTCTTT. As protein: CASRPGVSTEAFF.